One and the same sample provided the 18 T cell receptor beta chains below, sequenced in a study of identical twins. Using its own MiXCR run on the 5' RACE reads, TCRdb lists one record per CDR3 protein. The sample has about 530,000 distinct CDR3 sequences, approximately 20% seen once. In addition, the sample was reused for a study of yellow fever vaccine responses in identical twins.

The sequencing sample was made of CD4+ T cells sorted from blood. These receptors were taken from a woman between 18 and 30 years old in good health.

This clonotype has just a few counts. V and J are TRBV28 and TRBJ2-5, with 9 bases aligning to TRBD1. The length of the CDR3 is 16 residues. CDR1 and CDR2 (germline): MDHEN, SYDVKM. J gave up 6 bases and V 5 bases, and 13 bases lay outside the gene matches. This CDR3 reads CASSLPGGTGWKTQYF. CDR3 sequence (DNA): TGTGCCAGCAGTCTACCTGGGGGGACAGGGTGGAAGACCCAGTACTTC.

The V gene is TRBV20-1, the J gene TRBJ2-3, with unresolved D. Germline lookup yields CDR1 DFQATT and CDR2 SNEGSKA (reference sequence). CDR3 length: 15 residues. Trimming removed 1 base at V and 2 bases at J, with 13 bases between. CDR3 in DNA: TGCAGTGCTAGAGTTGGTCGGGTGTTCACAGATACGCAGTATTTT. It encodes CSARVGRVFTDTQYF.

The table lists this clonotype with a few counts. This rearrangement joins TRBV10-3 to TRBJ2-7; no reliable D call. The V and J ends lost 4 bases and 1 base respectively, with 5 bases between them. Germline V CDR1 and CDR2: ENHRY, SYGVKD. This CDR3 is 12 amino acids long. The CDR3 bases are TGTGCCATCAGTGGGGCATCCTACGAGCAGTACTTC. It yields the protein CAISGASYEQYF.

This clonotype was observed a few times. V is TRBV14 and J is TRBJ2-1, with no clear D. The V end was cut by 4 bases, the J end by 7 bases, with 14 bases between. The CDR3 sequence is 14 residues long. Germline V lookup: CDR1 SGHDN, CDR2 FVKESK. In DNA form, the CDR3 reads TGTGCCAGCAGCCCTAAATACGGTCCGAATGAGCAGTTCTTC. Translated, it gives CASSPKYGPNEQFF. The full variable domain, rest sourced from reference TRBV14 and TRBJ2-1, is EAGVTQFPSHSVIEKGQTVTLRCDPISGHDNLYWYRRVMGKEIKFLLHFVKESKQDESGMPNNRFLAERTGGTYSTLKVQPAELEDSGVYFCASSPKYGPNEQFFGPGTRLTVL.

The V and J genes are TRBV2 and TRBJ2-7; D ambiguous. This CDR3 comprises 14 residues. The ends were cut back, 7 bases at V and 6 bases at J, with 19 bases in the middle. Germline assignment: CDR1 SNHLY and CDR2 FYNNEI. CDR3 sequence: CASTLVPFPSEQYF. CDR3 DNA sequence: TGTGCCAGCACCCTAGTTCCTTTCCCGAGCGAGCAGTACTTC.

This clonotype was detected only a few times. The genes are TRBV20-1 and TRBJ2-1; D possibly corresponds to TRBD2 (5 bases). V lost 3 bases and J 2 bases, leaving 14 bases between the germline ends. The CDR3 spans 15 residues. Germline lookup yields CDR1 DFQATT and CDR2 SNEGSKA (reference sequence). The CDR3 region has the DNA TGCAGTGCTAGCGGAGGAGTCTGGCCCTACAATGAGCAGTTCTTC. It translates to CSASGGVWPYNEQFF.

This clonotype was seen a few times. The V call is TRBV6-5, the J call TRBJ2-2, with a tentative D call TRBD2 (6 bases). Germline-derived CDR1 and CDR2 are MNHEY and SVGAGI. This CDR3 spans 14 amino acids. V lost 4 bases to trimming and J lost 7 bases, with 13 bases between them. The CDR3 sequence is CASSSLARGGELFF. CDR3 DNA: TGTGCCAGCAGTTCCCTAGCGAGAGGCGGGGAGCTGTTTTTT.

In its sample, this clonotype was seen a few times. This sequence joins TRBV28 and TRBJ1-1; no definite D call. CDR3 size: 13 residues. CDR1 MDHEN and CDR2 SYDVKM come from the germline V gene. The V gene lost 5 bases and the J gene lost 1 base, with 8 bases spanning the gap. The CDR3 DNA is TGTGCCAGCAGTCCCCACGGGAACACTGAAGCTTTCTTT. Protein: CASSPHGNTEAFF.

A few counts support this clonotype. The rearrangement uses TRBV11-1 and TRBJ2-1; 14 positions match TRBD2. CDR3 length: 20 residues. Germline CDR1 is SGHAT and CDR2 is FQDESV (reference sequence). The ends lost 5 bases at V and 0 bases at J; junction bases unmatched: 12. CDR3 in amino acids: CASSPRGGLAGEGSYNEQFF. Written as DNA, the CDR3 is TGTGCCAGCAGCCCAAGGGGGGGACTAGCGGGAGAGGGCTCCTACAATGAGCAGTTCTTC.

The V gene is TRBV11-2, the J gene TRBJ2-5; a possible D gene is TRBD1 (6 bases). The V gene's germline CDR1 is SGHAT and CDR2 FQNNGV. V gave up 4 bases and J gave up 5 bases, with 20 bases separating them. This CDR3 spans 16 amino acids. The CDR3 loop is CASSSVQGSKGETQYF. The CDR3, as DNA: TGTGCCAGCAGCTCAGTACAGGGCTCAAAAGGGGAGACCCAGTACTTC.

CDR3 coding DNA: TGTGCCAGCAGCCCCATGGACAAGAACTACGAGCAGTACTTC. Amino acids: CASSPMDKNYEQYF. The chain links TRBV11-2 to TRBJ2-7; maybe TRBD1 (5 bases). In germline, CDR1 is SGHAT, CDR2 FQNNGV. The V gene lost 5 bases and the J gene lost 3 bases, with 14 bases spanning the gap. The CDR3 runs to 14 residues.

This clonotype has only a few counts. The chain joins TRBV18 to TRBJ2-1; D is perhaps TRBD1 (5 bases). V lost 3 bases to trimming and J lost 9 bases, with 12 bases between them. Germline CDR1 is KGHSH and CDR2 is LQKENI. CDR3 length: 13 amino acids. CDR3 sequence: CASSPDQQGEQFF. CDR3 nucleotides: TGTGCCAGCTCACCTGATCAGCAGGGTGAGCAGTTCTTC.

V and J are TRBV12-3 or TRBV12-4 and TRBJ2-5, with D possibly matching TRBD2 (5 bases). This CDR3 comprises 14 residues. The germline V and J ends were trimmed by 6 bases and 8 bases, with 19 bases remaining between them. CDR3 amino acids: CASSLSDWPGTQYF. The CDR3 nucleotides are TGTGCCAGCAGCCTCTCGGACTGGCCAGGAACCCAGTACTTC.

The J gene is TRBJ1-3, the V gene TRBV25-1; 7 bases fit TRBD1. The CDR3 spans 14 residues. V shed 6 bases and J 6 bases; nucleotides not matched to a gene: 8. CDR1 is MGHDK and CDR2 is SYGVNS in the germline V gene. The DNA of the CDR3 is TGTGCCAGCAGACCCACAGGGGTTGAAAACACCATATATTTT. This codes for CASRPTGVENTIYF.

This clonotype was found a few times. DNA for the CDR3: TGTGCCACCTCAACACGGGGGGCTTCAAATTCACCCCTCCACTTT. This translates into CATSTRGASNSPLHF. The genes are TRBV10-3 and TRBJ1-6; D possibly corresponds to TRBD1 (6 bases). CDR3 length: 15 amino acids. The germline CDR1 and CDR2 sequences are ENHRY and SYGVKD. V dropped 10 bases and J dropped 7 bases, with 20 bases sitting between them.

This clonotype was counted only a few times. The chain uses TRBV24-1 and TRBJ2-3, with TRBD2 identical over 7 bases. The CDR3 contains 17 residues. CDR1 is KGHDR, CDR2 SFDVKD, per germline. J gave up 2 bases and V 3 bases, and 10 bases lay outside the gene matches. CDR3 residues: CATSDRGEGGDTDTQYF. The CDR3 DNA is TGTGCCACCAGTGATCGTGGGGAGGGAGGGGACACAGATACGCAGTATTTT.

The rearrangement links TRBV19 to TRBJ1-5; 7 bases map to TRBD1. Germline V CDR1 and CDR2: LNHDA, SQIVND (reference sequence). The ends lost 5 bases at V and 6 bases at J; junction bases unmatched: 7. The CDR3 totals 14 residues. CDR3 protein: CASSEAGGSQPQHF. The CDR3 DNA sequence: TGTGCCAGTAGTGAGGCAGGGGGTTCTCAGCCCCAGCATTTT.

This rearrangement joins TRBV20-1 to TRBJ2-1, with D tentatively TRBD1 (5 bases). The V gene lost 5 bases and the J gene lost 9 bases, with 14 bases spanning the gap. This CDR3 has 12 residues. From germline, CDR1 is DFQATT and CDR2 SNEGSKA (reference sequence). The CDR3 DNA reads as TGCAGTGCTTTTTTTCAGGGAATTGAGCAGTTCTTC. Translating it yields CSAFFQGIEQFF.